This TCR beta chain was captured in a study of cytomegalovirus exposure and HLA in healthy donors. This clone appeared a few times. Its specificity is not known. The PCR contained 60 Vbeta and 13 Jbeta primers. Profiling relied on immunoSEQ multiplex PCR, and the TCRdb table lists in-frame clones only, not all of them. Of some 190,000 clones listed, over 65% are singletons. The germline V and J ends were trimmed by 1 base and 4 bases, with 10 bases remaining between them. Germline values: CDR1 LNHDA, CDR2 SQIVND (reference sequence). CDR3 size: 14 residues. General study findings and limits: Looking again later, the authors saw that most CMV-associated TCR beta chains seemed HLA-restricted.

The sequence was obtained from a man younger than 35 in good health and CMV-seronegative. The chain combines TRBV19 with TRBJ1-1; the D is unclear. The source material was PBMCs. CDR3 nucleotide sequence: TGTGCCAGTAGTATAGCACGGGGAGTCACTGAAGCTTTCTTT. As protein: CASSIARGVTEAFF.